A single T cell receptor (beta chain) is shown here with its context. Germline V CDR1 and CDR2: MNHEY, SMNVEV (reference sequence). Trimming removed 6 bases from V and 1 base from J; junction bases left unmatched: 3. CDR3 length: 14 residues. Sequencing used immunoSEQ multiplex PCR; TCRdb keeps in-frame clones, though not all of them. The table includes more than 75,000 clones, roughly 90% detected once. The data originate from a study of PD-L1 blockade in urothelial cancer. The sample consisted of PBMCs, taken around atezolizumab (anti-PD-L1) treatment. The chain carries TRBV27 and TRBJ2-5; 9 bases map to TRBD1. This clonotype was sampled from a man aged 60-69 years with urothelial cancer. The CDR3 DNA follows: TGTGCCAGCAGACTACAGGGGGCCCAAGAGACCCAGTACTTC. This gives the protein CASRLQGAQETQYF.